Listed below are T cell receptor beta chains from one sample, sequenced in a study of response to subunit inactivated influenza vaccine. From the RT-PCR reads, TCRdb called clonotypes with MiXCR, one entry per CDR3 protein. The repertoire includes about 610,000 distinct CDR3 sequences, roughly 15% of them detected once, and 11% sits in the top ten. The sequences come from PBMCs from blood, collected less than 13 days after vaccination. The receptors shown here come from a man between 45 and 60 years old who received an inactivated influenza vaccine. CDR3s include the opening cysteine and the closing phenylalanine or tryptophan. The order of the fields is clone size, J gene, V gene, D gene, CDR3 DNA, CDR3 protein. The D gene is left open where the match is weak. Size is omitted from some rows. Given values are once, few, many or a class for expanded clones.

few | TRBJ2-3 | TRBV9 | TRBD2 | TGTGCCAGCAGAAAAACGGGACTAGCATCAGATACGCAGTATTTT | CASRKTGLASDTQYF
. | TRBJ1-5 | TRBV28 | . | TGTGCCAGCACCTGGGGGTACAATCAGCCCCAGCATTTT | CASTWGYNQPQHF
many | TRBJ1-4 | TRBV5-1 | . | TGCGCCAGCAGCTTGGAGGGAGGCGAAAAACTGTTTTTT | CASSLEGGEKLFF
few | TRBJ2-4 | TRBV7-9 | . | TGTGCCAGCAGCCACAACGAGTACCTAGCCAAAAACATTCAGTACTTC | CASSHNEYLAKNIQYF
few | TRBJ2-7 | TRBV12-3/TRBV12-4 | TRBD2 | TGTGCCAGCAAGGTAGCGGGGGGATACTACGAGCAGTACTTC | CASKVAGGYYEQYF
. | TRBJ2-1 | TRBV20-1 | . | TGCAGTGCTAGAGGACCCTCCCACGAGCAGTTCTTC | CSARGPSHEQFF
few | TRBJ2-7 | TRBV20-1 | . | TGCAGTGCTAGAGATCGGGTACCCGGGGGCCTCATCCGCTCCTACGAGCAGTACTTC | CSARDRVPGGLIRSYEQYF
few | TRBJ2-3 | TRBV7-9 | . | TGTGCCAGCAGCCACCCCAGGCTCGGCACAGATACGCAGTATTTT | CASSHPRLGTDTQYF
. | TRBJ2-1 | TRBV29-1 | . | TGCAGCGTTGCACCGGGACCTCAACCTAGTAATGAGCAGTTCTTC | CSVAPGPQPSNEQFF
. | TRBJ2-1 | TRBV10-3 | . | TGTGCCATCAGTGAGCGGGAGAGTCGGCGGCCCCACAATGAGCAGTTCTTC | CAISERESRRPHNEQFF
. | TRBJ2-7 | TRBV7-9 | TRBD2 | TGTGCCAGCAGCTTAGGGGGGGGACTAAAGGACGAGCAGTACTTC | CASSLGGGLKDEQYF
few | TRBJ2-7 | TRBV7-9 | . | TGTGCCAGCAGCGCGACAGGTACGCCCTACGAGCAGTACTTC | CASSATGTPYEQYF
. | TRBJ2-3 | TRBV29-1 | . | TGCAGCGTTGAAGATCCGGGACCCACAGATACGCAGTATTTT | CSVEDPGPTDTQYF
many | TRBJ1-5 | TRBV10-3 | TRBD1 | TGTGCCATCAGTGAACAGGGGGTGGGCAATCAGCCCCAGCATTTT | CAISEQGVGNQPQHF
few | TRBJ1-1 | TRBV24-1 | TRBD1 | TGTGCCACCAGTGAGGCCGGGACAGGGAACACTGAAGCTTTCTTT | CATSEAGTGNTEAFF
few | TRBJ2-1 | TRBV29-1 | . | TGCAGCGTGATGACAGGTTACAATGAGCAGTTCTTC | CSVMTGYNEQFF
many | TRBJ2-7 | TRBV6-5 | . | TGTGCCAGCAGTTACGGATTTAGCTCCTACGAGCAGTACTTC | CASSYGFSSYEQYF
few | TRBJ2-3 | TRBV7-9 | . | TGTGCCAGCAGCTCCCGAGGCTTCACAGATACGCAGTATTTT | CASSSRGFTDTQYF
. | TRBJ2-1 | TRBV5-1 | TRBD2 | TGCGCCAGCAGCTTGGGCAATAGCGGGGGGTCTTACAATGAGCAGTTCTTC | CASSLGNSGGSYNEQFF
. | TRBJ2-5 | TRBV7-6 | TRBD2 | TGTGCCAGCAGCTCGCTAGCGGGGGGCCTACAAGAGACCCAGTACTTC | CASSSLAGGLQETQYF
many | TRBJ2-1 | TRBV12-3/TRBV12-4 | . | TGTGCCAGCAGTCCAGATCAAAAGCGGTTCTTC | CASSPDQKRFF
. | TRBJ2-1 | TRBV20-1 | . | TGCAGTGCTAGAGATTGGGGGGGGCAGTACAATGAGCAGTTCTTC | CSARDWGGQYNEQFF
. | TRBJ1-6 | TRBV7-2 | TRBD1 | TGTGCCAGCAGCGGACAGGGGGCATACTCACCCCTCCACTTT | CASSGQGAYSPLHF
few | TRBJ1-1 | TRBV3-1 | . | TGTGCCAGCAGCCAAGAATCGTGGACGGGAGAACTTAGGGCTTTCTTT | CASSQESWTGELRAFF
. | TRBJ2-1 | TRBV11-1 | . | TGTGCCAGCAGCACGCCCCCGATACTAGGGTTGAAAGTAAATGAGCAGTTCTTC | CASSTPPILGLKVNEQFF
. | TRBJ1-1 | TRBV6-6 | . | TGTGCCAGCAGTTACCAAAAAGAGGCTGAAGCTTTCTTT | CASSYQKEAEAFF
many | TRBJ2-5 | TRBV2 | TRBD1 | TGTGCCGGCTCCGGGACAGAACAAGAGACCCAGTACTTC | CAGSGTEQETQYF
few | TRBJ2-1 | TRBV20-1 | . | TGCAGTCGAATAGGACAGGCCGGGGGGAATGAGCAGTTCTTC | CSRIGQAGGNEQFF
. | TRBJ2-5 | TRBV12-3/TRBV12-4 | . | TGTGCCAGCAGTTTAGGGTTCGGAGAGACCCAGTACTTC | CASSLGFGETQYF
few | TRBJ2-3 | TRBV20-1 | TRBD2 | TGCAGTGCTAGAGATCCCCTAGCGGGAGCAAGCACAGATACGCAGTATTTT | CSARDPLAGASTDTQYF
. | TRBJ2-1 | TRBV5-1 | TRBD2 | TGCGCCAGCAGCCCACTAGCGGGAGGCACAACGGGTAATGAGCAGTTCTTC | CASSPLAGGTTGNEQFF
few | TRBJ2-7 | TRBV11-2 | . | TGTGCCAGCAGCCCCCGAGGTTACAGACCCTACTACGAGCAGTACTTC | CASSPRGYRPYYEQYF
. | TRBJ2-5 | TRBV6-5 | TRBD2 | TGTGCCAGCAGCGCCGGGACTAGCGGATTCGGAGAGACCCAGTACTTC | CASSAGTSGFGETQYF
. | TRBJ1-3 | TRBV20-1 | TRBD1 | TGCAGTGCTCGACAGGGGCTGCAAGGAAACACCATATATTTT | CSARQGLQGNTIYF
few | TRBJ2-1 | TRBV4-2 | TRBD1 | TGTGCCAGCAGCCAAGAACAGGGGGCTGATGAGCAGTTCTTC | CASSQEQGADEQFF
. | TRBJ2-7 | TRBV15 | TRBD1 | TGTGCCACCAGCAGACGACAGGGGGCCAACGAGCAGTACTTC | CATSRRQGANEQYF
few | TRBJ2-3 | TRBV4-3 | TRBD2 | TGCGCCAGCAGCCAAGATCCGGCGGGGGGGCCAGATACGCAGTATTTT | CASSQDPAGGPDTQYF
. | TRBJ2-1 | TRBV10-3 | . | TGTGCCATCAGTGAGTTTGATGAGCAGTTCTTC | CAISEFDEQFF
. | TRBJ2-3 | TRBV7-2 | TRBD2 | TGTGCCAGCAGTTTCACTAGCGGGGGGGCACATACGCAGTATTTT | CASSFTSGGAHTQYF
many | TRBJ2-1 | TRBV29-1 | TRBD1 | TGCAGCGTCGGGGACAGGAGGAACAATGAGCAGTTCTTC | CSVGDRRNNEQFF
few | TRBJ2-7 | TRBV6-2/TRBV6-3 | . | TGTGCCAGCAGGGGGGTTGCAGCGTACTACGAGCAGTACTTC | CASRGVAAYYEQYF
. | TRBJ2-4 | TRBV14 | TRBD1 | TGTGCCAGCAGCCAAGGACAGGGCTGGGCCAAAAACATTCAGTACTTC | CASSQGQGWAKNIQYF
many | TRBJ2-3 | TRBV20-1 | TRBD2 | TGCAGTAAGCCGGGACTACTGTCAGATACGCAGTATTTT | CSKPGLLSDTQYF
few | TRBJ2-1 | TRBV20-1 | TRBD1 | TGCAGTGCAAGGACAGGGGGCGCTTACAATGAGCAGTTCTTC | CSARTGGAYNEQFF
. | TRBJ2-3 | TRBV24-1 | TRBD2 | TGTGCCACCAGTGATCTGGGCTTAGCGGGGGGAGCAGATACGCAGTATTTT | CATSDLGLAGGADTQYF
. | TRBJ1-5 | TRBV6-2/TRBV6-3 | . | TGTGCCAGCAGTTACTCTATCCCATCAGGGACCAATCAGCCCCAGCATTTT | CASSYSIPSGTNQPQHF
. | TRBJ2-1 | TRBV7-3 | TRBD1 | TGTGCCAGCAGCTTGGGGACAGAAGCCAATGAGCAGTTCTTC | CASSLGTEANEQFF
. | TRBJ2-7 | TRBV29-1 | TRBD1 | TGCAGCGGTCAGGGGGCCGACTTGGAGCAGTACTTC | CSGQGADLEQYF
. | TRBJ2-2 | TRBV5-1 | . | TGCGCCAGCAGCTTGAACGGGGGCACCGGGGAGCTGTTTTTT | CASSLNGGTGELFF
few | TRBJ2-3 | TRBV20-1 | TRBD2 | TGCAGTGCCCAGCGGGAGGCAGTGGCAGATACGCAGTATTTT | CSAQREAVADTQYF
many | TRBJ2-1 | TRBV6-1 | TRBD1 | TGTGCCAGCAGCGAAGGACAGGGCGCGTGGAGATTGGACAATGAGCAGTTCTTC | CASSEGQGAWRLDNEQFF